Below, 19 T cell receptor beta chains from the same sample are listed, as sequenced in a study of human versus mouse CDR3 diversity and MHC coevolution. Profiled with immunoSEQ multiplex PCR; TCRdb holds only in-frame clones, not every one. Of tens of thousands of clones in the sample, around 93% were seen once. Specimen: naive CD4+ T cells from blood. Subset meaning: CD45RO-negative CD62L-positive naive CD4 T cells. These receptors all come from a person aged 30 to 70 in good health.

This clone has only one observation. The chain joins TRBV5-1 to TRBJ2-2, with 7 bases fitting TRBD2. V gave up 4 bases and J gave up 5 bases; unmatched junction bases: 5. The CDR3 sequence is 14 residues long. Germline loops: CDR1 SGHRS, CDR2 YFSETQ. DNA for the CDR3: TGCGCCAGCAGCCTTGGGAGGGAAACCGGGGAGCTGTTTTTT. Protein: CASSLGRETGELFF.

This chain uses TRBV29-1 with TRBJ1-1; a weak D match, TRBD1 (6 bases). The CDR3 consists of 13 residues. In germline, CDR1 is SQVTM, CDR2 ANQGSEA. The germline V and J ends were trimmed by 0 bases and 4 bases, with 9 bases remaining between them. The CDR3 DNA reads as TGCAGCGTTGAAGAACCCAGGGGCACTGAAGCTTTCTTT. As protein: CSVEEPRGTEAFF.

The rearrangement uses TRBV5-1 and TRBJ1-1; no clear D gene. Germline CDR1 reads SGHRS; CDR2 reads YFSETQ. CDR3 length: 15 residues. The ends were cut back, 1 base at V and 1 base at J, with 11 bases in the middle. The CDR3 reads CASSLRAIQNTEAFF. The CDR3 DNA reads as TGCGCCAGCAGCTTGCGTGCGATCCAGAACACTGAAGCTTTCTTT.

V gene TRBV18 combines with J gene TRBJ2-1, with D perhaps matching TRBD2 (6 bases). Trimming removed 7 bases at V and 6 bases at J, with 10 bases between. The V gene's germline CDR1 is KGHSH and CDR2 LQKENI. The CDR3 contains 12 residues. CDR3 sequence (DNA): TGTGCCAGCTGGGTGGGAGGCAATGAGCAGTTCTTC. It codes for CASWVGGNEQFF.

This chain joins TRBV6-1 and TRBJ1-5; 7 bases match TRBD1. V lost 3 bases to trimming and J lost 0 bases; unmatched junction nucleotides: 8. The CDR3 has 17 amino acids. CDR1 and CDR2 (germline): MNHNS, SASEGT. CDR3 nucleotides: TGTGCCAGCAGTGACCGGGACAGTGCTTATAGCAATCAGCCCCAGCATTTT. This gives the protein CASSDRDSAYSNQPQHF.

This chain connects TRBV6-5 to TRBJ1-2; no firm D call. Trimming left V 2 bases short and J 1 base short, with 5 bases between. This CDR3 comprises 13 residues. Germline CDR1 is MNHEY and CDR2 is SVGAGI. CDR3 residues: CASSYQLNYGYTF. CDR3 coding DNA: TGTGCCAGCAGTTACCAACTTAACTATGGCTACACCTTC.

The rearrangement joins TRBV30 to TRBJ2-3; no reliable D call. Trimming stripped 3 bases from V and 2 bases from J, with 6 bases between. CDR3 length: 12 amino acids. CDR1 and CDR2 from the germline V gene are GTSNPN and SVGIG (reference sequence). CDR3 nucleotides: TGTGCCTGGAGGGGCACCACAGATACGCAGTATTTT. It yields the protein CAWRGTTDTQYF.

The V and J genes are TRBV7-2 and TRBJ2-2; unclear D gene. V gave up 5 bases and J gave up 5 bases, with 15 bases separating them. This CDR3 is 15 amino acids long. Germline CDR1 and CDR2: SGHTA and FQGNSA. CDR3 bases: TGTGCCAGCAGCAGCACCCTAGGCTTTACCGGGGAGCTGTTTTTT. Protein: CASSSTLGFTGELFF.

This rearrangement joins TRBV7-2 to TRBJ1-3, with 10 bases identical to TRBD1. V lost 5 bases, J lost 4 bases, and 2 bases stayed unmatched. Germline V gene sequence: CDR1 SGHTA, CDR2 FQGNSA. The CDR3 runs 14 residues. The CDR3 reads CASSMDRGGNTIYF. CDR3 DNA sequence: TGTGCCAGCAGCATGGACAGGGGGGGAAACACCATATATTTT.

The V and J genes are TRBV28 and TRBJ1-2; 8 bases map to TRBD1. This CDR3 is built from 14 residues. V gave up 5 bases and J gave up 6 bases; unmatched junction bases: 8. Per the germline V gene, CDR1 is MDHEN and CDR2 is SYDVKM. The CDR3 protein is CASSAGGAGNGYTF. CDR3 coding DNA: TGTGCCAGCAGTGCAGGGGGCGCAGGGAATGGCTACACCTTC.

The J gene is TRBJ2-2, the V gene TRBV5-1, with 10 bases fitting TRBD1. In germline, CDR1 is SGHRS, CDR2 YFSETQ. V lost 5 bases and J lost 1; bases outside the gene matches: 5. CDR3 length equals 16 residues. This CDR3 reads CASRPGQGVNTGELFF. The CDR3 DNA sequence: TGCGCCAGCAGACCAGGACAGGGGGTGAACACCGGGGAGCTGTTTTTT.

The chain couples TRBV28 to TRBJ2-5, with D possibly TRBD1 on 6 matching bases. V shed 5 bases and J shed 0 bases, with 13 bases lying between them. The CDR3 contains 15 residues. The germline CDR1 and CDR2 sequences are MDHEN and SYDVKM. The CDR3 here is CASSQDSHHQETQYF. The CDR3 bases are TGTGCCAGCAGTCAGGACAGCCACCACCAAGAGACCCAGTACTTC.

The J gene is TRBJ1-1, the V gene TRBV5-4; D gene uncertain. Germline assignment: CDR1 SGHNT and CDR2 YYREEE (reference sequence). This CDR3 comprises 14 residues. Trimming left V 4 bases short and J 4 bases short, with 14 bases between. DNA of the CDR3: TGTGCCAGCAGCCACCCTAGTTCGTTCACTGAAGCTTTCTTT. It translates to CASSHPSSFTEAFF.

The chain is built from TRBV11-2 and TRBJ2-7; D may be TRBD1 (7 bases). This CDR3 has 13 residues. The germline CDR1 and CDR2 sequences are SGHAT and FQNNGV. Trimming took off 5 bases at V and 7 bases at J, with 15 bases between the two ends. The CDR3 DNA reads TGTGCCAGCAGCGGGCGGGACAGCGGGGAGCAGTACTTC. It codes for CASSGRDSGEQYF. The whole variable domain, filled in from reference TRBV11-2 and TRBJ2-7, reads EAGVAQSPRYKIIEKRQSVAFWCNPISGHATLYWYQQILGQGPKLLIQFQNNGVVDDSQLPKDRFSAERLKGVDSTLKIQPAKLEDSAVYLCASSGRDSGEQYFGPGTRLTVT.

The CDR3 sequence: CASRSPQFF. DNA for the CDR3: TGTGCCAGCAGAAGCCCTCAGTTCTTC. The gene calls are TRBV2 and TRBJ2-1, with D uncertain. Trimming removed 6 bases at V and 13 bases at J, with 7 bases between. From germline, CDR1 is SNHLY and CDR2 FYNNEI. The CDR3 length is 9 residues.

The CDR3 loop reads CASSPGLAGASDTQYF. The CDR3 coding sequence is TGCGCCAGCAGCCCTGGACTAGCGGGAGCCTCAGATACGCAGTATTTT. V gene TRBV5-1 combines with J gene TRBJ2-3, with TRBD2 matching over 13 bases. This CDR3 has 16 residues. Germline V CDR1 and CDR2: SGHRS, YFSETQ. V lost 4 bases and J lost 4; bases outside the gene matches: 6.

The rearrangement joins TRBV7-2 to TRBJ1-5; no reliable D call. This CDR3 is 13 amino acids long. V lost 5 bases, J lost 4 bases, and 9 bases lay in between. Germline V CDR1 and CDR2: SGHTA, FQGNSA. The CDR3 spells CASSPLPNQPQHF. The DNA of the CDR3 is TGTGCCAGCAGCCCCCTTCCTAATCAGCCCCAGCATTTT.

The chain combines TRBV7-2 with TRBJ2-7; 8 nucleotides line up with TRBD1. This CDR3 has 16 residues. V dropped 5 bases and J dropped 4; count of bases not matched to a gene: 13. Germline V gene data show CDR1 as SGHTA and CDR2 as FQGNSA. DNA of the CDR3: TGTGCCAGCAGCACCGTTACGGACAGGGCGGGTTACGAGCAGTACTTC. It codes for CASSTVTDRAGYEQYF.

The chain uses TRBV19 and TRBJ2-3; TRBD2 agrees at 7 bases. CDR1 and CDR2 (germline): LNHDA, SQIVND (reference sequence). The CDR3 spans 14 residues. J gave up 2 bases and V 8 bases, and 7 bases lay outside the gene matches. The CDR3 loop is CASSPGLFTDTQYF. The CDR3 coding sequence is TGTGCCAGTTCACCGGGACTATTCACAGATACGCAGTATTTT. Full variable domain (remainder filled in from reference TRBV19 and TRBJ2-3): DGGITQSPKYLFRKEGQNVTLSCEQNLNHDAMYWYRQDPGQGLRLIYYSQIVNDFQKGDIAEGYSVSREKKESFPLTVTSAQKNPTAFYLCASSPGLFTDTQYFGPGTRLTVL.